The next 6 T cell receptor beta chains were all read from a single sample in a study of response to subunit inactivated influenza vaccine (dated by TCRdb to 2017 to 2018). The library was generated by RT-PCR. Sequenced on an Illumina HiSeq 2500. The raw public reads went through TCRdb reprocessing: fastp at Q25, MiXCR clone calling, in-frame beta chains kept. All rows with the same CDR3 protein become a single entry with the most common DNA and genes. In this sample the table shows 590,000 or so distinct CDR3 sequences, about 14% of which occur a single time. The ten largest make up less than 8.5% of the sample. The material sequenced was PBMCs from blood, taken around 14 days before vaccination. Receptor source: a man aged 50 to 59 who received an inactivated influenza vaccine. Donor details come from another sample of the same person, matched by shared clones.

V gene TRBV28 combines with J gene TRBJ2-1, with D unclear. Germline V gives CDR1 MDHEN, CDR2 SYDVKM. The germline V and J ends were trimmed by 1 base and 5 bases, with 15 bases remaining between them. CDR3 size: 16 residues. The CDR3 DNA is TGTGCCAGCAGTTTATTGGTAGGGATTGTGAACAATGAGCAGTTCTTC. Translation gives CASSLLVGIVNNEQFF.

In its sample, this clonotype was seen a few times. The gene calls are TRBV6-5 and TRBJ1-1, with D unresolved. The length of the CDR3 is 14 residues. Deletions cut 2 bases from V and 3 bases from J, with 10 bases between. Germline assignment: CDR1 MNHEY and CDR2 SVGAGI. The CDR3 spells CASSYRGLYTEAFF. The CDR3, as DNA: TGTGCCAGCAGTTACCGGGGTCTTTACACTGAAGCTTTCTTT.

This clonotype was counted once. The chain uses TRBV20-1 and TRBJ2-3, with D possibly TRBD1 on 5 matching bases. CDR3 length: 15 amino acids. Germline CDR1 reads DFQATT; CDR2 reads SNEGSKA (reference sequence). Trimming pared 5 bases from V and 0 bases from J, leaving 15 bases between. As DNA, the CDR3 is TGCAGTGCTGAAGGTAGACAGAGAAGCACAGATACGCAGTATTTT. Protein: CSAEGRQRSTDTQYF.

This clonotype was observed a few times. The chain joins TRBV7-9 to TRBJ2-1, with 7 positions matching TRBD2. The germline gives CDR1 SEHNR, CDR2 FQNEAQ (reference sequence). The CDR3 loop spans 15 amino acids. The V and J ends lost 5 bases and 6 bases, in that order; junction bases with no gene match: 10. DNA of the CDR3: TGTGCCAGCAGCCCGGTGGAAGCGGGATTCAATGAGCAGTTCTTC. It codes for CASSPVEAGFNEQFF.

The chain is built from TRBV3-1 and TRBJ2-1; D is uncertain. In germline, CDR1 is LGHDT, CDR2 YNNKEL (reference sequence). Trimming shortened V by 3 bases and J by 10 bases, and 7 bases separated the two germline ends. The CDR3 runs to 11 residues. The CDR3 coding sequence is TGTGCCAGCAGCCAGTATGAGGAGCAGTTCTTC. This gives the protein CASSQYEEQFF.

This clonotype was seen at least ten times. The chain uses TRBV4-2 and TRBJ2-3, with D perhaps assigned TRBD1 or TRBD2 (5 bases each). The CDR3 loop spans 16 amino acids. Germline CDR1 LGHNA, CDR2 YNFKEQ. Trimming stripped 6 bases from V and 0 bases from J, with 16 bases between. CDR3 DNA: TGTGCCAGCAGTCCCCTACGGGGCGGTAGCACAGATACGCAGTATTTT. Translating it yields CASSPLRGGSTDTQYF.